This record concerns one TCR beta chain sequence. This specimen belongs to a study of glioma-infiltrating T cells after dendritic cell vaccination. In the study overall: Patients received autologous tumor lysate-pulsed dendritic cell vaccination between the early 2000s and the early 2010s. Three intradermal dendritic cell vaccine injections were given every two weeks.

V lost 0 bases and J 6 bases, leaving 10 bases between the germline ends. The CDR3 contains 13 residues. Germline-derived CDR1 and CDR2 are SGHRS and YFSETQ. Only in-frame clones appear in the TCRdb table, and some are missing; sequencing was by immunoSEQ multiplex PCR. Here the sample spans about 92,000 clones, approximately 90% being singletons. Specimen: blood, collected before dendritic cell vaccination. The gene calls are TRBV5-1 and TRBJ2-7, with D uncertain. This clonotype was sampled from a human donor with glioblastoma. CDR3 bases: TGCGCCAGCAGCTTGGGAGACTCCGGCGAGCAGTACTTC. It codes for CASSLGDSGEQYF.